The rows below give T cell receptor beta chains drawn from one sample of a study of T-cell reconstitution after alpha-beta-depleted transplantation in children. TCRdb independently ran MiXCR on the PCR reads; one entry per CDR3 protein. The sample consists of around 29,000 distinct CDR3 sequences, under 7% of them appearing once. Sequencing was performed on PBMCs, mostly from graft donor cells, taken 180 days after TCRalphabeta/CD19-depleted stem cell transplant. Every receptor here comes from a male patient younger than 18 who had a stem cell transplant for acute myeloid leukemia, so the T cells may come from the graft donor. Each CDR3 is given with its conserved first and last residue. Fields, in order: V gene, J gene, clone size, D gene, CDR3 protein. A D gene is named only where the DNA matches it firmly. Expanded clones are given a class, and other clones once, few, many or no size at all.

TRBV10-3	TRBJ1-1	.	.	CVTRGGANTEAFF
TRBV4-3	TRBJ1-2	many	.	CASSQEVDRSYYGYTF
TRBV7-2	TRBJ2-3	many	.	CASSLAGVMTDTQYF
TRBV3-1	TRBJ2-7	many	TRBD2	CASSQGGLAGGIHEQYF
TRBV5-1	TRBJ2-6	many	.	CASSLGSGANVLTF
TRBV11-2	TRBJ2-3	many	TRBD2	CASSLRRLAGLDTQYF
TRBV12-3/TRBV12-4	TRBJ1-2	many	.	CASSTTVYGYTF
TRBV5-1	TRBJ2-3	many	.	CASSQTGETTDTQYF
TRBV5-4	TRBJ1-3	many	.	CASSSSRGGFTGNTIYF
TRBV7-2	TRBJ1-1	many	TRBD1	CASSSWTGDTEAFF
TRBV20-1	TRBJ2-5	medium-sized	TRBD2	CSAGATSGSSETQYF
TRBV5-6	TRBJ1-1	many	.	CASSLVTWGVNTEAFF
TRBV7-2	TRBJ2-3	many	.	CASSLGATPDTQYF
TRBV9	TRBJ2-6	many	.	CASSVDGGSSGANVLTF
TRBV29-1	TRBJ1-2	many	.	CSVAQTSNYGYTF
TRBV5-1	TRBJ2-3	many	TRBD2	CASSLASAGADTQYF
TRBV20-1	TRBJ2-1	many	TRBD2	CSARDASGGMGYNEQFF
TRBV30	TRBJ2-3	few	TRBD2	CAWSWASGTDTQYF
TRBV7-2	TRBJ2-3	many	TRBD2	CASSVGLAGDTQYF
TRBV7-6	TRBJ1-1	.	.	CASSLFRGTEAFF
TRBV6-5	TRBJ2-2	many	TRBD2	CASSYEGTRFPGELFF
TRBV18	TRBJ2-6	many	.	CASSPTGANVLTF
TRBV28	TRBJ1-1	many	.	CASSRVTEAFF
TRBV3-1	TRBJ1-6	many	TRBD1	CASSQRDSTSPLHF
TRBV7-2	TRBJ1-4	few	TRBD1	CASSPQGASEKLFF
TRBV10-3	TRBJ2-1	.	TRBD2	CAISPGPSGSMYNEQFF
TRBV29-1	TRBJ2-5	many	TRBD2	CSVAYSGRTSGGAGETQYF
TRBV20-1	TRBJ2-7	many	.	CSARQGPPEEQYF
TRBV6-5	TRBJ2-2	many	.	CASRAYRNTGELFF
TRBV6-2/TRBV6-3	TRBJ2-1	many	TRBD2	CASSYPGGLAGFINEQFF
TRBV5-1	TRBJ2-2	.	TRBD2	CAMGPRTSGNTGELFF
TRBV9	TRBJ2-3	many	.	CASSVAGKPTTDTQYF
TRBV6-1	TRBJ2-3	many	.	CASREGTTTDTQYF
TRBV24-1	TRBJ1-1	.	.	CATSTEMNTEAFF
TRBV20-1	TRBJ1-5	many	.	CSASLTGLTQHF
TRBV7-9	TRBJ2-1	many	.	CASSFREPIQNNEQFF
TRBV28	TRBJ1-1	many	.	CASSLGRNTEAFF
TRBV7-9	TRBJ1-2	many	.	CASSAGRVDYGYTF
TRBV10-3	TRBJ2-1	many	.	CAISESVSYNEQFF
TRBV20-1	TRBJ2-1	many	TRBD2	CSASWTSGRVNEQFF
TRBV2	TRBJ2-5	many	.	CASSLLWETQYF
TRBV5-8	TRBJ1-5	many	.	CASGSYSNQPQHF
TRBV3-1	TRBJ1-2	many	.	CASSGQNYGYTF
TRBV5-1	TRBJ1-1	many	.	CASSPGGTSTEAFF
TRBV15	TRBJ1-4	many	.	CATSRDVRRGTNEKLFF